This T cell receptor beta chain was found in a study of Ad26.COV2.S vaccination and SARS-CoV-2 variants. Study background: As a participant in COV1001, the donor was in the Ad26.COV2.S trial arm. Study-wide results and caveats: Vaccinees and placebo recipients showed similar non-spike TCR breadth. A substantial breadth of spike-specific CD8+ and CD4+ T cell responses after vaccination has been reported.

The germline V gene encodes CDR1 SEHNR and CDR2 FQNEAQ (reference sequence). The CDR3 has 13 amino acids. V lost 5 bases to trimming and J lost 3 bases, with 11 bases between them. Clones were sequenced by immunoSEQ multiplex PCR, and TCRdb holds only the in-frame ones, with some missing. The table lists 330,000 or so clones, almost 90% of them singletons, with about 5.4% in the top ten. Concerning this clone itself: Its target is not known.

Treatment defined: some 19 received Ad26.COV2.S at low or high dose, single or two shots; roughly five received placebo; per-sample allocation not given. At day 63 after the first vaccine or placebo injection, samples were drawn. The study used a vaccine consisting of an Ad26 vector that expressed Wuhan-strain SARS-CoV-2 spike. The chain employs TRBV7-9 and TRBJ2-7; D perhaps matches TRBD2 (5 bases). The material sequenced was peripheral blood, taken in a trial of Ad26.COV2.S vaccine versus placebo. The clonotype originates from a person between 18 and 59 years old who received the Ad26.COV2.S COVID-19 vaccine or a placebo. This chain's CDR3 is CASSDPGNYEQYF. CDR3 nucleotide sequence: TGTGCCAGCAGCGACCCGGGAAACTACGAGCAGTACTTC. Complete variable domain (other parts from reference TRBV7-9 and TRBJ2-7): DTGVSQNPRHKITKRGQNVTFRCDPISEHNRLYWYRQTLGQGPEFLTYFQNEAQLEKSRLLSDRFSAERPKGSFSTLEIQRTEQGDSAMYLCASSDPGNYEQYFGPGTRLTVT.